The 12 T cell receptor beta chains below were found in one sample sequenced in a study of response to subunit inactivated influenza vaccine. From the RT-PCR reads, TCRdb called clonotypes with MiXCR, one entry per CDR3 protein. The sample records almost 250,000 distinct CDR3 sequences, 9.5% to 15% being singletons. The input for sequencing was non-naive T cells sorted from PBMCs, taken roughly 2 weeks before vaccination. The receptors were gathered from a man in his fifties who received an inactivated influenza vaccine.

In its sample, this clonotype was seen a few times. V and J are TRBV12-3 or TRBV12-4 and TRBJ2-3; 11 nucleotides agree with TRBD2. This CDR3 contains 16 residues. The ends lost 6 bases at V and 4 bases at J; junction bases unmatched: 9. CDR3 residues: CASRYETSGASDTQYF. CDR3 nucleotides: TGTGCCAGCAGATACGAGACTAGCGGGGCTTCAGATACGCAGTATTTT.

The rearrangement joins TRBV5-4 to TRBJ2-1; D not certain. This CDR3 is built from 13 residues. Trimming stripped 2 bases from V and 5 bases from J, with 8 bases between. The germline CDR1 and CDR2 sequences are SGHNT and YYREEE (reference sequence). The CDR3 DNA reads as TGTGCCAGCAGCTTTGGTTCAGACAATGAGCAGTTCTTC. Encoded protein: CASSFGSDNEQFF.

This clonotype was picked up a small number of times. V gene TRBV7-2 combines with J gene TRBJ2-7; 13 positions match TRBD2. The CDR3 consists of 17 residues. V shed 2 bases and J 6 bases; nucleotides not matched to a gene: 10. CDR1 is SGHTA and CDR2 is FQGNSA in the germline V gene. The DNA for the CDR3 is TGTGCCAGCAGCTTAATAGGGACTAGCGGGGCCCGGGGCGAGCAGTACTTC. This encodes CASSLIGTSGARGEQYF.

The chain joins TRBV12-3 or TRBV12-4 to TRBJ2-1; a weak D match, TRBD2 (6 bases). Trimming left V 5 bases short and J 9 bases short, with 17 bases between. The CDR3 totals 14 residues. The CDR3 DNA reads TGTGCCAGCAGTCCGGACTACCTGAGGGGTGAGCAGTTCTTC. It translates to CASSPDYLRGEQFF.

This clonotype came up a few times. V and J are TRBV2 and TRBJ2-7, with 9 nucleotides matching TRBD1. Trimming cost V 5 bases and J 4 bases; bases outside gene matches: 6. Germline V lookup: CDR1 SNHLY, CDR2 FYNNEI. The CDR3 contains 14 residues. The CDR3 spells CASSLNRGPYEQYF. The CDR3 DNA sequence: TGTGCCAGCAGTCTCAACAGGGGGCCGTACGAGCAGTACTTC.

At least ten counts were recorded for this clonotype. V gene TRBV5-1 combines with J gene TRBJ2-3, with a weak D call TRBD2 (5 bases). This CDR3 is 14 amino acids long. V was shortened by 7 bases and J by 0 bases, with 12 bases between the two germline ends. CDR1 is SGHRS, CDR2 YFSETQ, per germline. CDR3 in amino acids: CASQTSGSTDTQYF. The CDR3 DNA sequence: TGCGCCAGCCAGACTTCGGGGAGCACAGATACGCAGTATTTT.

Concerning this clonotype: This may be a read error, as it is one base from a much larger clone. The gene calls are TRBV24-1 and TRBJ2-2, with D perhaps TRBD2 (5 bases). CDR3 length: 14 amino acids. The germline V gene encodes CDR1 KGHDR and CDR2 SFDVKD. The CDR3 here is CATSAHANTGKLFF. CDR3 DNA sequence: TGTGCCACCTCAGCTCACGCGAACACCGGGAAGCTGTTTTTT.

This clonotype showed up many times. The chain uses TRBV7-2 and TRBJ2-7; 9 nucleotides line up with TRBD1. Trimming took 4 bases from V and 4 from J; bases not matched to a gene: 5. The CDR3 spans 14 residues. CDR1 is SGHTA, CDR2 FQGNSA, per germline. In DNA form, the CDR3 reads TGTGCCAGCAGCTCGGGGACAGGGTATTACGAGCAGTACTTC. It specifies CASSSGTGYYEQYF.

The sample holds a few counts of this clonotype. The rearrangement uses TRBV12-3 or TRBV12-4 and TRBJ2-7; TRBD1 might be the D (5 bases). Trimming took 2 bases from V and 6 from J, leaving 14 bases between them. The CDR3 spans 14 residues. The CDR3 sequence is CASSLSYRTPEQYF. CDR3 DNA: TGTGCCAGCAGTTTATCATACAGGACCCCCGAGCAGTACTTC.

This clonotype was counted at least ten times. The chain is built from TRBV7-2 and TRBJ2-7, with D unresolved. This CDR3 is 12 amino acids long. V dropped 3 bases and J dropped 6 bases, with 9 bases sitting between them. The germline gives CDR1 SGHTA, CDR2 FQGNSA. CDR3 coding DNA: TGTGCCAGCAGCTTTACGAGTACCGAGCAGTACTTC. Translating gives CASSFTSTEQYF.

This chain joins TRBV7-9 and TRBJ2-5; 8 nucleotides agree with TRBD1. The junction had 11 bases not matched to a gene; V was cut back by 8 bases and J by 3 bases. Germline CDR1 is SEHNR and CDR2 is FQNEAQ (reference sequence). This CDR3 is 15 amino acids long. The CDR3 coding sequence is TGTGCCAGCGGGGGGTGGCCGGGACAGGAAGAGACCCAGTACTTC. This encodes CASGGWPGQEETQYF. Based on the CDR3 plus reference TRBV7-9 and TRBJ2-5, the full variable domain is DTGVSQNPRHKITKRGQNVTFRCDPISEHNRLYWYRQTLGQGPEFLTYFQNEAQLEKSRLLSDRFSAERPKGSFSTLEIQRTEQGDSAMYLCASGGWPGQEETQYFGPGTRLLVL.

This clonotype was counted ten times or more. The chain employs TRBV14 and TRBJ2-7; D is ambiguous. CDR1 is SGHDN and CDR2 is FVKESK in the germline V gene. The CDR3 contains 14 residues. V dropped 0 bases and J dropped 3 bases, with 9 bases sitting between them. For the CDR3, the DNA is TGTGCCAGCAGCCAAGATCTTAATCGCTACGAGCAGTACTTC. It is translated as CASSQDLNRYEQYF.